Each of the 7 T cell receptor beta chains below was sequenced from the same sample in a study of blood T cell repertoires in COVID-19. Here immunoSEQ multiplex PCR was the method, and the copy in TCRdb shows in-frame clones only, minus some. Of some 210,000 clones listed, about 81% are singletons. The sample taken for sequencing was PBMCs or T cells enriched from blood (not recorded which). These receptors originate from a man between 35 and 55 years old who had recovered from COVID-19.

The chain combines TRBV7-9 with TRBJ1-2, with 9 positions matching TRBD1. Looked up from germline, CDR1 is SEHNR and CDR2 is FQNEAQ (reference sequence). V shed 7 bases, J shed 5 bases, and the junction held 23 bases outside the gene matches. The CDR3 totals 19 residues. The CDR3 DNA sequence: TGTGCCAGCATAGATCTCCGAGACGTAGGAAGGACAGGGGTTTATGGCTACACCTTC. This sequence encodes CASIDLRDVGRTGVYGYTF.

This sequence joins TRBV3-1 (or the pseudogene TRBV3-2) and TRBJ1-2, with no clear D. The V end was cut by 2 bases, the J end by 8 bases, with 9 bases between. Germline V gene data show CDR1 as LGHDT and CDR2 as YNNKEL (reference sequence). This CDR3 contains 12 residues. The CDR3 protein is CASSQRDWGYTF. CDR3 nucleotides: TGTGCCAGCAGCCAAAGAGATTGGGGCTACACCTTC.

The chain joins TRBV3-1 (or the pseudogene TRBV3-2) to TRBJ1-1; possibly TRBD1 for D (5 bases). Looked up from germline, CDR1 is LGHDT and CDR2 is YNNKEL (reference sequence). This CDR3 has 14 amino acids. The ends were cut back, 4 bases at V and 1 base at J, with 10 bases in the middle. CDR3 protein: CASSLRQKNTEAFF. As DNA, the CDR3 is TGTGCCAGCAGCCTCCGACAGAAGAACACTGAAGCTTTCTTT.

The CDR3 loop is CASSLTGGGIINEKLFF. CDR3 coding DNA: TGTGCCAGCAGCCTAACTGGGGGGGGAATCATTAATGAAAAACTGTTTTTT. The V call is TRBV7-6, the J call TRBJ1-4; tentative D call: TRBD1 (5 bases). The CDR3 has 17 residues. CDR1 SGHVS and CDR2 FNYEAQ come from the germline V gene. Trimming pared 5 bases from V and 4 bases from J, leaving 20 bases between.

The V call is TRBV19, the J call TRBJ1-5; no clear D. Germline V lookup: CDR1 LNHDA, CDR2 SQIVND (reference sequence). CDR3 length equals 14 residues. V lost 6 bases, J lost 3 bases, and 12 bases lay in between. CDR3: CASRGPISNQPQHF. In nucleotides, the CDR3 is TGTGCCAGTAGGGGCCCCATTTCCAATCAGCCCCAGCATTTT.

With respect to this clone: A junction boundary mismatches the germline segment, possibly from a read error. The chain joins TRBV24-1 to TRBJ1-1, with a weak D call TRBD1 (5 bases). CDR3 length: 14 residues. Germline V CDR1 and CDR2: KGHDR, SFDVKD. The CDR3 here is CATGDSFSGTEAFF. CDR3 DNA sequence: TGTGCCACCGGTGACAGTTTCTCGGGCACTGAAGCTTTCTTT.

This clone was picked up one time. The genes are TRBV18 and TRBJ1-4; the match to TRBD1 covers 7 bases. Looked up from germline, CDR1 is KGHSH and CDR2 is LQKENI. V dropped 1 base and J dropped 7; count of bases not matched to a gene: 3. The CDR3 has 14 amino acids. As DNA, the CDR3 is TGTGCCAGCTCACCACAGGGGGCGTCTGAAAAACTGTTTTTT. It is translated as CASSPQGASEKLFF.